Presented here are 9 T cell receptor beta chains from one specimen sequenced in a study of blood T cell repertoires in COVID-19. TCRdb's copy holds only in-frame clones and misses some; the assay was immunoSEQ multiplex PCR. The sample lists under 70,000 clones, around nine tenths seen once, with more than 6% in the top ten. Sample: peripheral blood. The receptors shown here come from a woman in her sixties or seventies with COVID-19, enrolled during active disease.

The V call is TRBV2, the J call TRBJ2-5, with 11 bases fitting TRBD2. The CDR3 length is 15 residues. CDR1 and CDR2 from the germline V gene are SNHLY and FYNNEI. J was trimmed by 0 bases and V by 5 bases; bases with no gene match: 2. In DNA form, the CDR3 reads TGTGCCAGCAGTAGACTAGCGGGGTACCAAGAGACCCAGTACTTC. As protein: CASSRLAGYQETQYF.

The CDR3 loop reads CASSALAGGSYEQYF. CDR3 in DNA: TGTGCCAGCAGCGCACTAGCGGGAGGTTCCTACGAGCAGTACTTC. The chain links TRBV7-9 to TRBJ2-7, with TRBD2 matching 12 bases. From germline, CDR1 is SEHNR and CDR2 FQNEAQ (reference sequence). The CDR3 spans 15 residues. J gave up 1 base and V 5 bases, and 3 bases lay outside the gene matches.

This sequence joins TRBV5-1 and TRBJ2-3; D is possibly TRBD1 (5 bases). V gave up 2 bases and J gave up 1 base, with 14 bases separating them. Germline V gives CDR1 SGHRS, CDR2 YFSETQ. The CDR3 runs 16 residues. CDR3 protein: CASSLLPGKGTDTQYF. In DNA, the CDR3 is TGCGCCAGCAGCTTACTCCCAGGGAAAGGCACAGATACGCAGTATTTT.

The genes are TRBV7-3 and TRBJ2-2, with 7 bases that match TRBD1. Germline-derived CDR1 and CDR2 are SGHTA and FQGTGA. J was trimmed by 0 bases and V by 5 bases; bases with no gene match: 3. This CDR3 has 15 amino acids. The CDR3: CASSPTGANTGELFF. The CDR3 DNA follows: TGTGCCAGCAGCCCCACAGGGGCGAACACCGGGGAGCTGTTTTTT.

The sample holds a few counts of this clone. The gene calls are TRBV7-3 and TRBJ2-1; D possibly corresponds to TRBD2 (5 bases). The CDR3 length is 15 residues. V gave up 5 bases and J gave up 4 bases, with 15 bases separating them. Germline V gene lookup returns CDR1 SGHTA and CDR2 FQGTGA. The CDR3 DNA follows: TGTGCCAGCAGCCTCTCACATAGCGCATACAATGAGCAGTTCTTC. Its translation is CASSLSHSAYNEQFF.

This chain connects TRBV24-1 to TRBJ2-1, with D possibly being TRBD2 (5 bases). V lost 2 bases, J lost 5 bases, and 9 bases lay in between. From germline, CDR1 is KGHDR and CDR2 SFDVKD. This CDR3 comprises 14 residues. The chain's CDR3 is CATSDSMTNNEQFF. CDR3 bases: TGTGCCACCAGTGATTCCATGACTAACAATGAGCAGTTCTTC.

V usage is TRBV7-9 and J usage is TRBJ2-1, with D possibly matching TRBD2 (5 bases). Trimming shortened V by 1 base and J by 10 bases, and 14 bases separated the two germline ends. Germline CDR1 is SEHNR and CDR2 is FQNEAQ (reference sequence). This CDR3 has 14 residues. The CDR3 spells CASSLETAEREQFF. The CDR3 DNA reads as TGTGCCAGCAGCTTAGAAACAGCGGAGAGAGAGCAGTTCTTC.

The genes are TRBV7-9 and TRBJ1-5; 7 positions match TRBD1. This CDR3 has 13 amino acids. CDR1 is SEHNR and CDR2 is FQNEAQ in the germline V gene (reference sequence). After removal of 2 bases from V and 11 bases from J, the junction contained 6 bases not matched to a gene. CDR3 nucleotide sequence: TGTGCCAGCAGCTTAAAGTCAGGGGGAGCCCAGCATTTT. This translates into CASSLKSGGAQHF.

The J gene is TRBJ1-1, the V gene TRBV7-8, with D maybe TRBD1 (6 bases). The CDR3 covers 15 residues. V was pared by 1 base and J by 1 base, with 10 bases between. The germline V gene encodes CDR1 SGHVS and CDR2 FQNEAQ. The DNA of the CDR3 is TGTGCCAGCAGCTTAGGGGGACAAAGGAACACTGAAGCTTTCTTT. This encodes CASSLGGQRNTEAFF.